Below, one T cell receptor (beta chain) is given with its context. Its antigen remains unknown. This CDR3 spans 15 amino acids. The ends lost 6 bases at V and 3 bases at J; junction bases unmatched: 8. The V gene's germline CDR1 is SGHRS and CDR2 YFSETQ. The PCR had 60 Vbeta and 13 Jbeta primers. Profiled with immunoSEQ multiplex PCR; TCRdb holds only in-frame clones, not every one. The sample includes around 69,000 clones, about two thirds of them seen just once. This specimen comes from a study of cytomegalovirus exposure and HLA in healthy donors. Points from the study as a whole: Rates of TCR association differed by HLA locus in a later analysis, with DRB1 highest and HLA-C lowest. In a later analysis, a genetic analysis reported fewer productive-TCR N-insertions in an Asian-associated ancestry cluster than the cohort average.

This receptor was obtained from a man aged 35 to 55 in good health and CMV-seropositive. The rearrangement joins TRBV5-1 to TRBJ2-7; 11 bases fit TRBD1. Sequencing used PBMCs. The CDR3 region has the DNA TGCGCCAGCACGACCGGGACAGGGGGTATCTACGAGCAGTACTTC. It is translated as CASTTGTGGIYEQYF.